This T cell receptor beta chain was recorded in a study of beta chain features in type 1 diabetes. The study, taken as a whole, reports: Highly expressing activated T cells could be over-counted with a cDNA template. Shorter TCRB CDR3s, moderately but significantly so, marked every one of the four CD4+ subsets in Type 1 diabetes patients.

As concerns this clone: Its antigen is as yet unknown.

CDR1 SEHNR and CDR2 FQNEAQ come from the germline V gene (reference sequence). The CDR3 has 13 amino acids. The V gene lost 5 bases and the J gene lost 4 bases, with 11 bases spanning the gap. The isolated RNA, all of it, was reverse transcribed, so expressed TCRB transcripts were what got sequenced. The read count averaged approximately 3.3 million across naive, central memory and regulatory T cell samples. This table comes from immunoSEQ multiplex PCR, and its TCRdb copy is limited to in-frame clones, with some not included. The data show around 310,000 clones, with approximately 12% seen just once and 0.013% to 0.015% held by the top ten.

The rearrangement links TRBV7-9 to TRBJ1-2, with D possibly matching TRBD1 (5 bases). The origin of this receptor is a woman between 18 and 30 years old with type 1 diabetes. The specimen sequenced was naive CD4+ T cells from blood. This CDR3 is CASSVGATYGYTF. CDR3 DNA sequence: TGTGCCAGCAGCGTTGGGGCAACCTATGGCTACACCTTC. Filled out from reference TRBV7-9 and TRBJ1-2, the complete variable domain reads DTGVSQNPRHKITKRGQNVTFRCDPISEHNRLYWYRQTLGQGPEFLTYFQNEAQLEKSRLLSDRFSAERPKGSFSTLEIQRTEQGDSAMYLCASSVGATYGYTFGSGTRLTVV.